The entry below gives a single TCR beta chain sequence along with its context. Antigen specificity is unknown. The sample originates from a study of PD-1 blockade in mismatch repair-deficient tumors. Study-level information: All were previously treated, progressing patients with approximately 11 mismatch repair-deficient cancer types. Study results and caveats: After pembrolizumab, tumor-resident clones rose rapidly, then generally contracted before radiologic responses.

The germline V gene encodes CDR1 MDHEN and CDR2 SYDVKM. The CDR3 totals 15 residues. Trimming took off 3 bases at V and 1 base at J, with 10 bases between the two ends. TCRs were sequenced from three patients responding to pembrolizumab. Repertoires were generated with immunoSEQ multiplex PCR, while TCRdb's copy carries only in-frame clones and drops some. This table has some 66,000 clones, 88% appearing once. The source was peripheral blood, collected 52 weeks after starting pembrolizumab. The clonotype comes from an adult with mismatch repair-deficient cancer. The genes are TRBV28 and TRBJ1-5; weak D call: TRBD1 (5 bases). CDR3 sequence (DNA): TGTGCCAGCAGTTTGGGGGTTGGAAGCAATCAGCCCCAGCATTTT. Protein product: CASSLGVGSNQPQHF.